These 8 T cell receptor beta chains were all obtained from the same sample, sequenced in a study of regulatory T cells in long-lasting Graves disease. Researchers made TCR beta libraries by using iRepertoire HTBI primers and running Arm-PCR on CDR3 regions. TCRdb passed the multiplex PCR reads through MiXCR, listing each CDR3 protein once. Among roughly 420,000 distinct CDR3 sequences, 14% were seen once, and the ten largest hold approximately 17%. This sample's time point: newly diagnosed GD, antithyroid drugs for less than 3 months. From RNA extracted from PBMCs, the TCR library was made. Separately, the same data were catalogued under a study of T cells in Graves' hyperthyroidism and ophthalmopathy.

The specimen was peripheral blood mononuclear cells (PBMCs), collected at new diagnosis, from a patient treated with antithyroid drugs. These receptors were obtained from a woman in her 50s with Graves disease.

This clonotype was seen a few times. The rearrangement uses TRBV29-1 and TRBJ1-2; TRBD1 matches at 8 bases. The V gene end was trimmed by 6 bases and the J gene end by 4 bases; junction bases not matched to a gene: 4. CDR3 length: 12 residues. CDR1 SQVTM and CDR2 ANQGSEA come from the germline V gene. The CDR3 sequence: CSVATGAYGYTF. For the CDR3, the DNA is TGCAGCGTAGCGACAGGGGCCTATGGCTACACCTTC.

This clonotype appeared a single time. CDR3 in DNA: TGTGCCACCCACTGGGGAGTAAAGGACGGGGAGCTGTTTTTT. Its protein product is CATHWGVKDGELFF. The chain links TRBV19 to TRBJ2-2, with D perhaps matching TRBD2 (5 bases). In germline, CDR1 is LNHDA, CDR2 SQIVND (reference sequence). V was pared by 10 bases and J by 7 bases, with 19 bases between. The CDR3 extends over 14 amino acids. The whole variable domain, remainder taken from reference TRBV19 and TRBJ2-2, is DGGITQSPKYLFRKEGQNVTLSCEQNLNHDAMYWYRQDPGQGLRLIYYSQIVNDFQKGDIAEGYSVSREKKESFPLTVTSAQKNPTAFYLCATHWGVKDGELFFGEGSRLTVL.

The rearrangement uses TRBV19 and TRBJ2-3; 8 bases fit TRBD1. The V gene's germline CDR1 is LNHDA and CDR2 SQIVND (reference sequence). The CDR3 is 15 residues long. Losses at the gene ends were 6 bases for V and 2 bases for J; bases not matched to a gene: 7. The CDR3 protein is CASSLRQGNTDTQYF. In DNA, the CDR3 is TGTGCCAGTAGCCTTCGACAGGGGAACACAGATACGCAGTATTTT. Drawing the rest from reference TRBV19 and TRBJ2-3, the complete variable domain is DGGITQSPKYLFRKEGQNVTLSCEQNLNHDAMYWYRQDPGQGLRLIYYSQIVNDFQKGDIAEGYSVSREKKESFPLTVTSAQKNPTAFYLCASSLRQGNTDTQYFGPGTRLTVL.

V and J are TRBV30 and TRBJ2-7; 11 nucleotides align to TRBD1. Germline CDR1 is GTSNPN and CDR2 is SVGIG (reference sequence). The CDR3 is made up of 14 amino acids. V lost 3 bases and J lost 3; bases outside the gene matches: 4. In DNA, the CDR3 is TGTGCCTGGAGGCAGGGACAGGGGGGCTACGAGCAGTACTTC. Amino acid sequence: CAWRQGQGGYEQYF.

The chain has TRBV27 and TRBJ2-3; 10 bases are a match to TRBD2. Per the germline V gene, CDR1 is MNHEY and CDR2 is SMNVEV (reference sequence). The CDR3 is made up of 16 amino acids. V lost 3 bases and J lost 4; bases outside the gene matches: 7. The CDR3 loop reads CASSLWSGGGADTQYF. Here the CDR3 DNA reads TGTGCCAGCAGTTTGTGGAGCGGGGGGGGGGCAGATACGCAGTATTTT.

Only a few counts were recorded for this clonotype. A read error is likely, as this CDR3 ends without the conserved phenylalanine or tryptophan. DNA for the CDR3: TGTGCCAGCACCCTCGGGGCACTCGGGGACACTGAAGCTTTCTCT. Protein: CASTLGALGDTEAFS. The chain employs TRBV28 and TRBJ1-1, with D possibly matching TRBD1 (5 bases). The CDR3 is 15 amino acids. Trimming pared 7 bases from V and 3 bases from J, leaving 18 bases between. Germline lookup yields CDR1 MDHEN and CDR2 SYDVKM.

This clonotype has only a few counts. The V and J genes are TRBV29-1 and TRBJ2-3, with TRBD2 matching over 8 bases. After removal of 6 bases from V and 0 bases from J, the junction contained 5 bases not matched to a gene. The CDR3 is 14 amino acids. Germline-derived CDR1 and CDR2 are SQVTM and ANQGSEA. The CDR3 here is CSVLSSGSTDTQYF. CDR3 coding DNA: TGCAGCGTCTTATCTAGCGGGAGCACAGATACGCAGTATTTT.

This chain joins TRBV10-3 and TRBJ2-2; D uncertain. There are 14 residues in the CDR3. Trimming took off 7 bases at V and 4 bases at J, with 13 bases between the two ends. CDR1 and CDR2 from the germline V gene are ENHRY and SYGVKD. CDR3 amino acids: CAIMPAGATGELFF. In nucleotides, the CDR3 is TGTGCCATCATGCCCGCCGGAGCCACCGGGGAGCTGTTTTTT.